Shown below are 27 T cell receptor beta chains from a single sample sequenced in a study of control samples from healthy donors and cancer patients. Data came from immunoSEQ multiplex PCR; TCRdb stores just in-frame clones and leaves some out. The repertoire consists of approximately 94,000 clones, with 80% to 95% occurring once and the leading ten covering roughly 0.9%. The sequencing input was blood. Source of these receptors: a woman in her thirties in good health.

V and J are TRBV4-1 and TRBJ2-7, with 7 bases that match TRBD2. Germline CDR1 reads MGHRA; CDR2 reads YSYEKL. The CDR3 covers 17 residues. The V segment lost 0 bases and the J segment 0 bases; nucleotides outside the gene matches: 8. The CDR3 sequence: CASSQEDTPGGSYEQYF. The CDR3 DNA reads as TGCGCCAGCAGCCAAGAGGATACTCCGGGGGGCTCCTACGAGCAGTACTTC.

V gene TRBV7-8 combines with J gene TRBJ1-2, with 7 bases lining up with TRBD1. This CDR3 contains 14 residues. The germline V gene has CDR1 SGHVS and CDR2 FQNEAQ. V lost 5 bases and J lost 4; bases outside the gene matches: 7. The CDR3 DNA is TGTGCCAGCAGCGGGGACAGCACTAGCTATGGCTACACCTTC. It codes for CASSGDSTSYGYTF.

The sample holds many counts of this clone. This chain links TRBV19 with TRBJ1-1; the D gene is possibly TRBD1 (6 bases). Looked up from germline, CDR1 is LNHDA and CDR2 is SQIVND (reference sequence). The CDR3 is made up of 15 amino acids. With 0 bases removed from V and 0 bases from J, the gap between germline ends came to 8 bases. CDR3 in DNA: TGTGCCAGTAGTATAGATTGGGACATGAACACTGAAGCTTTCTTT. This sequence encodes CASSIDWDMNTEAFF.

V and J are TRBV21-1 and TRBJ1-1. TRBV21-1 represents a pseudogene. This CDR3 comprises 15 residues. Here the CDR3 reads CASSLGGGMNTEAFF. In DNA, the CDR3 is TGTGCCAGCAGCCTTGGGGGGGGGATGAACACTGAAGCTTTCTTT.

The J gene is TRBJ1-3, the V gene TRBV11-2; the match to TRBD1 covers 8 bases. Unmatched junction bases numbered 8, after V lost 1 base and J lost 3 bases. There are 17 residues in the CDR3. In germline, CDR1 is SGHAT, CDR2 FQNNGV. The CDR3 coding sequence is TGTGCCAGCAGCTTAGGAGGGCAGGGGGCCCGTGGAAACACCATATATTTT. Its protein is CASSLGGQGARGNTIYF.

This clone was found a few times. The J gene is TRBJ2-3, the V gene TRBV6-2 or TRBV6-3; possible D gene TRBD1, 5 bases. This CDR3 contains 14 residues. Germline values: CDR1 MNHEY, CDR2 SVGEGT. Trimming took off 2 bases at V and 3 bases at J, with 9 bases between the two ends. In nucleotides, the CDR3 is TGTGCCAGCAGTTACGGGGCCGAAACAGATACGCAGTATTTT. Translating gives CASSYGAETDTQYF.

This chain uses TRBV28 with TRBJ2-7; 10 bases map to TRBD2. CDR3 length: 18 amino acids. The germline gives CDR1 MDHEN, CDR2 SYDVKM. The ends lost 2 bases at V and 4 bases at J; junction bases unmatched: 14. The DNA of the CDR3 is TGTGCCAGCAGTTTAGCCGGTTTAGCGGGGGGACTCACTTACGAGCAGTACTTC. As protein: CASSLAGLAGGLTYEQYF.

CDR3: CARVSGGGGETQYF. CDR3 nucleotides: TGCGCCAGAGTTAGCGGTGGGGGGGGAGAGACCCAGTACTTC. The rearrangement uses TRBV10-1 and TRBJ2-5; TRBD2 agrees at 7 bases. The CDR3 length is 14 residues. V lost 9 bases and J lost 4; bases outside the gene matches: 11. Germline V lookup: CDR1 WNHNN, CDR2 SYGVQD (reference sequence).

The V gene is TRBV28, the J gene TRBJ1-6; D ambiguous. The CDR3 totals 13 residues. The germline CDR1 and CDR2 sequences are MDHEN and SYDVKM. The V end was cut by 6 bases, the J end by 0 bases, with 3 bases between. The CDR3: CASSDSYNSPLHF. Here the CDR3 DNA reads TGTGCCAGCAGCGACTCCTATAATTCACCCCTCCACTTT.

This chain uses TRBV28 with TRBJ1-4, with 11 positions matching TRBD1. There are 17 residues in the CDR3. V was clipped by 6 bases and J by 6 bases; unmatched bases: 12. CDR1 and CDR2 (germline): MDHEN, SYDVKM. CDR3 DNA sequence: TGTGCCAGCAGCCGCACCCCCAGGACAGGGGGCGATGAAAAACTGTTTTTT. Protein sequence: CASSRTPRTGGDEKLFF.

The chain is built from TRBV5-1 and TRBJ2-3; no firm D call. Germline CDR1 and CDR2: SGHRS and YFSETQ. This CDR3 comprises 13 residues. Trimming cost V 4 bases and J 6 bases, with 12 bases left between them. This CDR3 is CASSTPTVDTQYF. The DNA of the CDR3 is TGCGCCAGCAGCACTCCCACCGTTGATACGCAGTATTTT.

This chain joins TRBV4-1 and TRBJ1-1, with D tentatively TRBD1 (6 bases). Germline-derived CDR1 and CDR2 are MGHRA and YSYEKL. CDR3 size: 17 residues. With 6 bases removed from V and 3 bases from J, the gap between germline ends came to 23 bases. The CDR3 nucleotides are TGCGCCAGCAGAGGGGCCGGACAGTCGCGGATCGACACTGAAGCTTTCTTT. It codes for CASRGAGQSRIDTEAFF.

V and J are TRBV27 and TRBJ2-7; TRBD1 matches at 11 bases. The CDR3 has 15 residues. The germline CDR1 and CDR2 sequences are MNHEY and SMNVEV (reference sequence). The V segment lost 5 bases and the J segment 2 bases; nucleotides outside the gene matches: 5. The CDR3 DNA reads as TGTGCCAGCAGTCGCGGACAGGGGGCCGCCTACGAGCAGTACTTC. It is translated as CASSRGQGAAYEQYF.

V usage is TRBV27 and J usage is TRBJ2-7, with D maybe TRBD2 (6 bases). V was pared by 8 bases and J by 0 bases, with 17 bases between. The CDR3 extends over 15 amino acids. The germline V gene has CDR1 MNHEY and CDR2 SMNVEV (reference sequence). The CDR3 DNA sequence: TGTGCCAGCTCCGGGAAGGGAGGAAGCTCCTACGAGCAGTACTTC. Translating it yields CASSGKGGSSYEQYF.

This sequence joins TRBV29-1 and TRBJ1-2; TRBD1 matches 9 bases. This CDR3 spans 15 amino acids. The V gene end was trimmed by 3 bases and the J gene end by 4 bases; junction bases not matched to a gene: 9. Looked up from germline, CDR1 is SQVTM and CDR2 is ANQGSEA. The CDR3 loop reads CSVDDRGSSSYGYTF. The CDR3 DNA sequence: TGCAGCGTTGATGACAGGGGGTCTTCTAGCTATGGCTACACCTTC.

This clone has a single count. The CDR3 DNA sequence: TGTGCCAGCAGCCAAGAGGTGGGCTACGAGCAGTACTTC. Translating gives CASSQEVGYEQYF. The chain carries TRBV4-2 and TRBJ2-7; D unresolved. Trimming shortened V by 0 bases and J by 3 bases, and 6 bases separated the two germline ends. Germline V gene sequence: CDR1 LGHNA, CDR2 YNFKEQ. The CDR3 sequence is 13 residues long.

The rearrangement uses TRBV3-1 (or the pseudogene TRBV3-2) and TRBJ2-7; 8 bases match TRBD2. Trimming took 1 base from V and 2 from J; bases not matched to a gene: 1. The CDR3 is 14 residues long. CDR1 is LGHDT and CDR2 is YNNKEL in the germline V gene (reference sequence). This CDR3 reads CASSQAGGPYEQYF. In nucleotides, the CDR3 is TGTGCCAGCAGCCAAGCGGGGGGGCCCTACGAGCAGTACTTC.

V and J are TRBV2 and TRBJ2-1; 9 bases agree with TRBD2. This CDR3 has 15 amino acids. Germline values: CDR1 SNHLY, CDR2 FYNNEI. With V trimmed by 5 bases and J by 7 bases, 9 bases remained unmatched. CDR3 sequence: CASSLDRGGANEQFF. The CDR3 DNA sequence: TGTGCCAGCAGTCTCGATCGCGGGGGGGCTAATGAGCAGTTCTTC.

V usage is TRBV7-3 and J usage is TRBJ2-2; TRBD2 matches at 10 bases. Germline-derived CDR1 and CDR2 are SGHTA and FQGTGA. CDR3 length: 16 residues. Trimming took 8 bases from V and 4 from J; bases not matched to a gene: 10. CDR3: CASSVGVAGGTGELFF. DNA for the CDR3: TGTGCCAGCTCCGTAGGGGTAGCGGGGGGCACCGGGGAGCTGTTTTTT.

The V and J genes are TRBV28 and TRBJ1-3, with no clear D. V lost 10 bases to trimming and J lost 2 bases, with 12 bases between them. The CDR3 loop spans 13 amino acids. Germline CDR1 and CDR2: MDHEN and SYDVKM. DNA of the CDR3: TGTGCCACCCAAACGGGCACTGGAAACACCATATATTTT. Protein: CATQTGTGNTIYF.

The J gene is TRBJ2-1, the V gene TRBV28; D perhaps matches TRBD2 (7 bases). V lost 11 bases, J lost 0 bases, and 14 bases lay in between. Germline V lookup: CDR1 MDHEN, CDR2 SYDVKM. The CDR3 is made up of 14 amino acids. Here the CDR3 reads CASSGGGSYNEQFF. The CDR3 DNA sequence: TGTGCCTCGTCGGGGGGCGGCTCCTACAATGAGCAGTTCTTC.

With respect to this clone: Within the sample, other DNA sequences also encode this same CDR3. The rearrangement links TRBV5-1 to TRBJ2-1; 7 positions agree with TRBD2. The CDR3 consists of 15 residues. The germline V gene encodes CDR1 SGHRS and CDR2 YFSETQ. The V and J ends lost 0 bases and 7 bases, in that order; junction bases with no gene match: 7. Here the CDR3 DNA reads TGCGCCAGCAGCTTGGGTGGGAGGGCGATTAATGAGCAGTTCTTC. Encoded protein: CASSLGGRAINEQFF.

This clone was seen just once. The CDR3 coding sequence is TGTGCCAGCAGTGAACCGGGGCGCACAGATACGCAGTATTTT. This translates into CASSEPGRTDTQYF. The chain carries TRBV6-1 and TRBJ2-3; either TRBD1 or TRBD2 may supply D (5 bases each). Germline V gene lookup returns CDR1 MNHNS and CDR2 SASEGT. The CDR3 loop spans 14 amino acids. Trimming shortened V by 2 bases and J by 1 base, and 7 bases separated the two germline ends.

CDR3 loop: CASSLRAGQGYNSPLHF. CDR3 nucleotide sequence: TGTGCCAGCAGCTTAAGGGCGGGACAGGGGTATAATTCACCCCTCCACTTT. V is TRBV7-3 and J is TRBJ1-6, with TRBD1 matching over 10 bases. This CDR3 has 17 amino acids. Germline loops: CDR1 SGHTA, CDR2 FQGTGA. J lost 4 bases, V lost 1 base, and 4 bases had no gene match. The full variable domain, its missing parts supplied by reference TRBV7-3 and TRBJ1-6, is GAGVSQTPSNKVTEKGKYVELRCDPISGHTALYWYRQSLGQGPEFLIYFQGTGAADDSGLPNDRFFAVRPEGSVSTLKIQRTERGDSAVYLCASSLRAGQGYNSPLHFGNGTRLTVT.

The chain recombines TRBV30 with TRBJ1-4, with a tentative D call TRBD1 (6 bases). V gave up 4 bases and J gave up 10 bases, with 13 bases separating them. CDR3 length: 12 residues. CDR1 is GTSNPN and CDR2 is SVGIG in the germline V gene (reference sequence). The DNA of the CDR3 is TGTGCCTGGAACCTACAGGGAGGAAAACTGTTTTTT. It is translated as CAWNLQGGKLFF.

The chain links TRBV6-4 to TRBJ1-5, with 10 bases identical to TRBD1. The germline CDR1 and CDR2 sequences are MRHNA and SNTAGT. This CDR3 spans 18 amino acids. The V segment lost 6 bases and the J segment 0 bases; nucleotides outside the gene matches: 11. CDR3 sequence (DNA): TGTGCCAGCAGGTACGGGACAGGGGAGCGGTATAGCAATCAGCCCCAGCATTTT. Translated, it gives CASRYGTGERYSNQPQHF.

The V call is TRBV20-1, the J call TRBJ1-2, with no clear D. The CDR3 spans 9 residues. Germline CDR1 and CDR2: DFQATT and SNEGSKA (reference sequence). In DNA, the CDR3 is TGCAGCGCGGGTAATGGCTACACCTTC. Amino acids: CSAGNGYTF.